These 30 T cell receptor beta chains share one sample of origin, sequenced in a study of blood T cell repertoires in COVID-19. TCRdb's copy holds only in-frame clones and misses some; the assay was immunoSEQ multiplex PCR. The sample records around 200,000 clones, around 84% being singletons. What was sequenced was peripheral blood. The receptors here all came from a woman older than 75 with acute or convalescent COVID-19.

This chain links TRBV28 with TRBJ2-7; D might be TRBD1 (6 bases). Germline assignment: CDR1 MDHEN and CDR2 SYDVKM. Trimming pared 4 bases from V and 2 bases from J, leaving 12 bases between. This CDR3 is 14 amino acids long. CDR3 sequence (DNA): TGTGCCAGCAGTTACGGGACATTCCCCTACGAGCAGTACTTC. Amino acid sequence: CASSYGTFPYEQYF.

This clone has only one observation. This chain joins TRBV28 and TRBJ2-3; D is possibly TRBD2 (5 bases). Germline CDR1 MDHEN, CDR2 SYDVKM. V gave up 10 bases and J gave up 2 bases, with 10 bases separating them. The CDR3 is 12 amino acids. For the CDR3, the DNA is TGTGCCATGGGGAGCTTCACAGATACGCAGTATTTT. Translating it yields CAMGSFTDTQYF.

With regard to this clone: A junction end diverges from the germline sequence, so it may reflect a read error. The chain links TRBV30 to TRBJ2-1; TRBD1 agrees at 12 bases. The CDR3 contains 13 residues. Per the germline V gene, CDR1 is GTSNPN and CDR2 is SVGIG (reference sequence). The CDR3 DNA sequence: TGTACCTGGGACAGGGGGCCCTACAATGAGCAGTTCTTC. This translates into CTWDRGPYNEQFF.

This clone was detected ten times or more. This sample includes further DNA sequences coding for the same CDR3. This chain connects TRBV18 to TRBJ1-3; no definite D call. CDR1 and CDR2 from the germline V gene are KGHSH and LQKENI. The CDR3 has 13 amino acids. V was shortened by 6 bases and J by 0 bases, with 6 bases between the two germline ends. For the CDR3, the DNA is TGTGCCAGCTCGCCGAGCTCTGGAAACACCATATATTTT. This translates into CASSPSSGNTIYF. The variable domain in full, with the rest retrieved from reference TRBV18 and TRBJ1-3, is NAGVMQNPRHLVRRRGQEARLRCSPMKGHSHVYWYRQLPEEGLKFMVYLQKENIIDESGMPKERFSAEFPKEGPSILRIQQVVRGDSAAYFCASSPSSGNTIYFGEGSWLTVV.

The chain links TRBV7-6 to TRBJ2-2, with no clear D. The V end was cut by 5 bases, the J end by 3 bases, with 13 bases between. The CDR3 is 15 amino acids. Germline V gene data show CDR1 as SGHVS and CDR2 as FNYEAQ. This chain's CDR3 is CASSLNPSDTGELFF. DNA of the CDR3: TGTGCCAGCAGCCTTAATCCTTCGGACACCGGGGAGCTGTTTTTT.

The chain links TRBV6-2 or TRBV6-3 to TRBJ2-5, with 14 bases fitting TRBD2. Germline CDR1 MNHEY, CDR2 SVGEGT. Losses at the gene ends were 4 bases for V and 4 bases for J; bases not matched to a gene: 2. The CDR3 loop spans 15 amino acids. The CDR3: CASSSGLAGVETQYF. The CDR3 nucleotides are TGTGCCAGCAGTTCGGGACTAGCGGGAGTAGAGACCCAGTACTTC.

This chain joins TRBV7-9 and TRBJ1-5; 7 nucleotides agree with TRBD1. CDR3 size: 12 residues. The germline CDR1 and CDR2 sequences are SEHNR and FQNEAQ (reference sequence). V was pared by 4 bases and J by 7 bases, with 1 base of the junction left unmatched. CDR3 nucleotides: TGTGCCAGCAGCTCACAGGGGCAGCCCCAGCATTTT. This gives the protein CASSSQGQPQHF.

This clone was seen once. In nucleotides, the CDR3 is TGTGCCAGCAGCCGACAGGTGGGGAACACTGAAGCTTTCTTT. It yields the protein CASSRQVGNTEAFF. This chain joins TRBV11-2 and TRBJ1-1; a possible D gene is TRBD1 (6 bases). This CDR3 is 14 amino acids long. The germline V and J ends were trimmed by 5 bases and 1 base, with 11 bases remaining between them. Germline V lookup: CDR1 SGHAT, CDR2 FQNNGV.

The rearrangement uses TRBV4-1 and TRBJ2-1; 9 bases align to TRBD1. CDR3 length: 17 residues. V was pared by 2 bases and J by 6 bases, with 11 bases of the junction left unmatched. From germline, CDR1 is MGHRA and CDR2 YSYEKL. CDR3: CASSQRHIGQGSNEQFF. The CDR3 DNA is TGCGCCAGCAGCCAACGCCATATCGGACAGGGGAGCAATGAGCAGTTCTTC.

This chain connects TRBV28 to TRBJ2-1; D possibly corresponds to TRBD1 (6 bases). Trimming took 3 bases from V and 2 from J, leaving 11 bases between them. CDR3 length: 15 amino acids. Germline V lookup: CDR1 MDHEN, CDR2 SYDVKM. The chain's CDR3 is CASSFRGFTYNEQFF. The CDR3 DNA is TGTGCCAGCAGTTTTAGGGGGTTTACCTACAATGAGCAGTTCTTC.

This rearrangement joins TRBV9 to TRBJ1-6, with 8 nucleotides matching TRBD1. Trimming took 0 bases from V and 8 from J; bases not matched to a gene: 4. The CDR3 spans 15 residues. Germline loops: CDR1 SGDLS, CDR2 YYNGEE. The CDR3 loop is CASSVVDRGYSPLHF. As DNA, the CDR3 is TGTGCCAGCAGCGTAGTAGACAGGGGATATTCACCCCTCCACTTT.

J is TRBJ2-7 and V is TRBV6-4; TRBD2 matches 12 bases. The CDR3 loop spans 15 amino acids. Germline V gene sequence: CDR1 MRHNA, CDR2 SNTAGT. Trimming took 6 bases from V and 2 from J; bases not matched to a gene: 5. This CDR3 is CASSQLAGGAYEQYF. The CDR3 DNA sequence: TGTGCCAGCAGCCAACTAGCGGGGGGAGCCTACGAGCAGTACTTC.

The CDR3: CASSFRTGETQYF. The CDR3 DNA follows: TGTGCCAGCAGCTTCCGGACAGGCGAGACCCAGTACTTC. The chain joins TRBV5-4 to TRBJ2-5; TRBD1 matches at 7 bases. Losses at the gene ends were 2 bases for V and 5 bases for J; bases not matched to a gene: 3. The length of the CDR3 is 13 residues. The V gene's germline CDR1 is SGHNT and CDR2 YYREEE (reference sequence). Full variable domain (remainder filled in from reference TRBV5-4 and TRBJ2-5): ETGVTQSPTHLIKTRGQQVTLRCSSQSGHNTVSWYQQALGQGPQFIFQYYREEENGRGNFPPRFSGLQFPNYSSELNVNALELDDSALYLCASSFRTGETQYFGPGTRLLVL.

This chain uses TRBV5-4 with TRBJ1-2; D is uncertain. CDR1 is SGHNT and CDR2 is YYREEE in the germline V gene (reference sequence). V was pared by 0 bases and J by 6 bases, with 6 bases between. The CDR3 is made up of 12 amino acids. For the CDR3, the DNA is TGTGCCAGCAGCTTGGACAGCAATGGCTACACCTTC. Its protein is CASSLDSNGYTF.

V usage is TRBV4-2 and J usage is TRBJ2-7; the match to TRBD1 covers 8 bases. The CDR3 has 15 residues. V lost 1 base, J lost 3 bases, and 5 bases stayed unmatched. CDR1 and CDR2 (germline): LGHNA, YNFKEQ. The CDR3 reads CASSQVRDRRYEQYF. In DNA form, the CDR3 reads TGTGCCAGCAGCCAAGTCCGGGACAGGCGCTACGAGCAGTACTTC.

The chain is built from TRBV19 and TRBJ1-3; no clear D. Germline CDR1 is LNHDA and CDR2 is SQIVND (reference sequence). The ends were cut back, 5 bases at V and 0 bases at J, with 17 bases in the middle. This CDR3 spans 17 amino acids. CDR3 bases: TGTGCCAGTAGTGTCTCATTTCCGGGAAGCTCTGGAAACACCATATATTTT. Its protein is CASSVSFPGSSGNTIYF.

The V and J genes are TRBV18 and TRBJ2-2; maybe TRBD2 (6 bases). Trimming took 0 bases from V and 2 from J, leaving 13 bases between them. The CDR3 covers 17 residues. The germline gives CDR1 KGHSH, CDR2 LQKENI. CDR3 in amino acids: CASSPPGLALNTGELFF. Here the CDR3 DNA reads TGTGCCAGCTCACCACCGGGGCTAGCGCTTAACACCGGGGAGCTGTTTTTT.

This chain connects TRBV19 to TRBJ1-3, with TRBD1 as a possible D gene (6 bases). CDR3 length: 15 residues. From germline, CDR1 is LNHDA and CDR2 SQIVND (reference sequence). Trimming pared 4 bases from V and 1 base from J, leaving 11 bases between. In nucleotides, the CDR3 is TGTGCCAGTAGTACGACTACAGGGTCTGGAAACACCATATATTTT. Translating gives CASSTTTGSGNTIYF.

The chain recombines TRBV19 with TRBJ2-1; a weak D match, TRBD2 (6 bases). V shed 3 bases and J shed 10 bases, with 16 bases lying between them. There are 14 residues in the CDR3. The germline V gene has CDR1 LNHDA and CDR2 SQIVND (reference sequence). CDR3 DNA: TGTGCCAGTAGTATTACGGGCTATCGGGGGGAGCAGTTCTTC. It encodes CASSITGYRGEQFF.

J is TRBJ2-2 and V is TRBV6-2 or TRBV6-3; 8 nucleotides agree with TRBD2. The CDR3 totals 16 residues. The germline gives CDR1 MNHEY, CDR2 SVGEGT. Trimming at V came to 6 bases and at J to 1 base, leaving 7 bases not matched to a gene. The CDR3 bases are TGTGCCAGCAGCCTACTAGCGGCCCAGAACACCGGGGAGCTGTTTTTT. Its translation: CASSLLAAQNTGELFF.

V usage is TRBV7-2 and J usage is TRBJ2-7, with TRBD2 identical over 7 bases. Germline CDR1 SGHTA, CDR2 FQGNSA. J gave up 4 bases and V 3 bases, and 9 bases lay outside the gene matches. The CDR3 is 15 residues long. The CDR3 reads CASSFRGRVIYEQYF. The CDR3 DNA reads TGTGCCAGCAGCTTTCGTGGGAGGGTAATATACGAGCAGTACTTC.

Here the CDR3 DNA reads TGTGCCAGCAGTGAATTCCAACAGGGATTTTTGGAGACCCAGTACTTC. Protein: CASSEFQQGFLETQYF. The gene calls are TRBV25-1 and TRBJ2-5; a weak D match, TRBD1 (6 bases). V dropped 1 base and J dropped 5 bases, with 17 bases sitting between them. The V gene's germline CDR1 is MGHDK and CDR2 SYGVNS. CDR3 length: 16 residues.

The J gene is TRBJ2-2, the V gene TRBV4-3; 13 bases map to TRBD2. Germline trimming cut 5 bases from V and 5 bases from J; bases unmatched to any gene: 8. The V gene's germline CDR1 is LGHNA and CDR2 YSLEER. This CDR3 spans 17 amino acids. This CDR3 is CASSALAGGPGTGELFF. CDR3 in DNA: TGCGCCAGCAGCGCACTAGCGGGAGGGCCTGGGACCGGGGAGCTGTTTTTT.

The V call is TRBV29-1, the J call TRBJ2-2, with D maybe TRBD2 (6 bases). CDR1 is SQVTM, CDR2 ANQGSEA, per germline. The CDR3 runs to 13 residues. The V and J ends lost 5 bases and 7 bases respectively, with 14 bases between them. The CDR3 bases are TGCAGCGTTCCGTCTCAGGGACTCGGGGAGCTGTTTTTT. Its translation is CSVPSQGLGELFF.

CDR3 region: CASSQVLLAGGAEQYF. The CDR3 region has the DNA TGTGCCAGCAGCCAAGTGTTGCTAGCGGGAGGGGCCGAGCAGTACTTC. The chain carries TRBV3-1 (or the pseudogene TRBV3-2) and TRBJ2-7; 12 nucleotides agree with TRBD2. Germline loops: CDR1 LGHDT, CDR2 YNNKEL (reference sequence). The CDR3 is 16 residues long. After removal of 1 base from V and 6 bases from J, the junction contained 7 bases not matched to a gene.

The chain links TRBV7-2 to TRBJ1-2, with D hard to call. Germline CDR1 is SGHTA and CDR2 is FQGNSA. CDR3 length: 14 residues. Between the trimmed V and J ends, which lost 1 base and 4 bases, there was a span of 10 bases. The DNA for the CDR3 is TGTGCCAGCAGCTTAGACACCGTATCCTATGGCTACACCTTC. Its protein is CASSLDTVSYGYTF.

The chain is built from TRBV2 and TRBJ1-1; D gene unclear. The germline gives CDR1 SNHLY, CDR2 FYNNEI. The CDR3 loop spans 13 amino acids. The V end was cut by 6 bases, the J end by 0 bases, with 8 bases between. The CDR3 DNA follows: TGTGCCAGCAGGGCAGACATGAACACTGAAGCTTTCTTT. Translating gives CASRADMNTEAFF.

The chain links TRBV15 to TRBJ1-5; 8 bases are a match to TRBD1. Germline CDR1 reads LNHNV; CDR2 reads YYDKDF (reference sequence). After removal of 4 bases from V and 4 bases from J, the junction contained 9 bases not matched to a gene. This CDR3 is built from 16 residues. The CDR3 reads CATSKGQGDLNQPQHF. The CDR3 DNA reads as TGTGCCACCAGCAAAGGACAGGGAGACTTAAATCAGCCCCAGCATTTT.

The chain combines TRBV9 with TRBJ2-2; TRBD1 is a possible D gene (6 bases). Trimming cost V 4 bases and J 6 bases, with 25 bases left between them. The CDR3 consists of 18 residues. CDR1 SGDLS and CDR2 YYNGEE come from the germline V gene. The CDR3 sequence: CASSPRWQGNKVAGELFF. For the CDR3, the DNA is TGTGCCAGCAGCCCCCGCTGGCAGGGGAATAAAGTTGCCGGGGAGCTGTTTTTT.

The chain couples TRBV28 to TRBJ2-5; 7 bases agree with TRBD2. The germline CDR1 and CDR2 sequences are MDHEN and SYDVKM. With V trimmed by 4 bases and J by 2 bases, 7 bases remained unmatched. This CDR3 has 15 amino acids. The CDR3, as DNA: TGTGCCAGCAGTTGGGGGGGGGTCAGTCAAGAGACCCAGTACTTC. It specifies CASSWGGVSQETQYF.